This entry features one TCR beta chain sequence. Primed by a sample-barcoded 5' primer and a J-beta primer mix, a second PCR proceeded for about 7 to 12 cycles. TCRdb itself ran the 5' RACE reads through MiXCR, one entry per CDR3 protein. This sample has 1.5 million to 2 million distinct CDR3 sequences, with about 49% found just once. This sample is drawn from a study of blood T cells in healthy people across ages. The CDR3 covers 14 residues. Germline values: CDR1 MDHEN, CDR2 SYDVKM. This receptor was identified in a woman in her thirties or forties in good health. The chain is built from TRBV28 and TRBJ2-5, with D unresolved. The J call is in doubt because the DNA end fits TRBJ2-7 better. Sequenced input: blood. The DNA of the CDR3 is TGTGCCAGCAGTTTACCTTCAGGTCGGTACGAGCAGTACTTC. Protein sequence: CASSLPSGRYEQYF.